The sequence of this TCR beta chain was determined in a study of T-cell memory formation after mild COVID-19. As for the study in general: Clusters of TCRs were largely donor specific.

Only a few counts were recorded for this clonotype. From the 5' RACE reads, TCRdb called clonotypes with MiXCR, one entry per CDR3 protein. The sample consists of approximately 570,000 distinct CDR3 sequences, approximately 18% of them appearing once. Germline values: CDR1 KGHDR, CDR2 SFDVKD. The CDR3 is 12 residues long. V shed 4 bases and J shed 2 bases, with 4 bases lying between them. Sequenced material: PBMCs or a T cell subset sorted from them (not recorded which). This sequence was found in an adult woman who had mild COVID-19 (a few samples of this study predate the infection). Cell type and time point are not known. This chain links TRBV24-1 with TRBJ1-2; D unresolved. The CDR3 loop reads CATSDRNYGYTF. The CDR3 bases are TGTGCCACCAGTGACAGGAACTATGGCTACACCTTC.